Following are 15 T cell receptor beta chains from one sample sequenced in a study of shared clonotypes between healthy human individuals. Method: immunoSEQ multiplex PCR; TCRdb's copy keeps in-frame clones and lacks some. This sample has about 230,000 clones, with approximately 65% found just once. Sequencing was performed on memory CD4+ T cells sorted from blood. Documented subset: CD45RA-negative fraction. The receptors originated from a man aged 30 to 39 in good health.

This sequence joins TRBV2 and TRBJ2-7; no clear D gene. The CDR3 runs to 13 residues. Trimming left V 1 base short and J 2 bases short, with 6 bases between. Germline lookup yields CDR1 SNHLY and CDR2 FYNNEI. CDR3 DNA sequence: TGTGCCAGCAGTGAAGAAACGGCCTACGAGCAGTACTTC. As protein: CASSEETAYEQYF. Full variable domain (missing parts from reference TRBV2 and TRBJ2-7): EPEVTQTPSHQVTQMGQEVILRCVPISNHLYFYWYRQILGQKVEFLVSFYNNEISEKSEIFDDQFSVERPDGSNFTLKIRSTKLEDSAMYFCASSEETAYEQYFGPGTRLTVT.

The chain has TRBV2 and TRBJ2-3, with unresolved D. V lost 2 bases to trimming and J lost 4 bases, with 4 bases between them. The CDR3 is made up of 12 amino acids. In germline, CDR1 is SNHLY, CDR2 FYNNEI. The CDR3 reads CASSESADTQYF. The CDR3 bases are TGTGCCAGCAGTGAAAGCGCAGATACGCAGTATTTT. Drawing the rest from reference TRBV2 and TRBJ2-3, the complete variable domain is EPEVTQTPSHQVTQMGQEVILRCVPISNHLYFYWYRQILGQKVEFLVSFYNNEISEKSEIFDDQFSVERPDGSNFTLKIRSTKLEDSAMYFCASSESADTQYFGPGTRLTVL.

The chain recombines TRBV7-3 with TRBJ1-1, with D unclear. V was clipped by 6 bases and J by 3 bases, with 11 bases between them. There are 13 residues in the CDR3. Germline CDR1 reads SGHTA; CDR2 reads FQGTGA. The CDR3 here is CASRGTGYTEAFF. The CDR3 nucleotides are TGTGCCAGCAGAGGAACCGGTTACACTGAAGCTTTCTTT.

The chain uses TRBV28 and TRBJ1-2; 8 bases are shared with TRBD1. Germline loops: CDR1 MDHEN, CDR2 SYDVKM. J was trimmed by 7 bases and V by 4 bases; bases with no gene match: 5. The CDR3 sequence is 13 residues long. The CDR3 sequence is CASSWPGGSGYTF. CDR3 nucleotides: TGTGCCAGCAGTTGGCCAGGGGGCTCTGGCTACACCTTC.

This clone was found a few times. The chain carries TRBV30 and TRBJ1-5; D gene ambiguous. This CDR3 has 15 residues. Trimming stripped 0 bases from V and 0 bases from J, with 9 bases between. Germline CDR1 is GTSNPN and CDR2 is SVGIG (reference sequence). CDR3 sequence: CAWSVGQHSNQPQHF. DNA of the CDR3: TGTGCCTGGAGTGTAGGGCAACATAGCAATCAGCCCCAGCATTTT.

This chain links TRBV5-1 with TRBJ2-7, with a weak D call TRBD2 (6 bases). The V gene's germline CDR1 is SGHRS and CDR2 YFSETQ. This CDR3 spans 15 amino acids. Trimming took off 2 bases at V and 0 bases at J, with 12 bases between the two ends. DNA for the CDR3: TGCGCCAGCAGCTTTGGGGACTGGGACTCCTACGAGCAGTACTTC. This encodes CASSFGDWDSYEQYF.

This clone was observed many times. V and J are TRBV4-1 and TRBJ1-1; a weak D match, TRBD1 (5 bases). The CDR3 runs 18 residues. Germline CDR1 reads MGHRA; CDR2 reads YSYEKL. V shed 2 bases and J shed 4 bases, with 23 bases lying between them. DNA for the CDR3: TGCGCCAGCAGCCAAAGGTGGAGGGTAGGGGTTGCGTCCACTGAAGCTTTCTTT. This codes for CASSQRWRVGVASTEAFF.

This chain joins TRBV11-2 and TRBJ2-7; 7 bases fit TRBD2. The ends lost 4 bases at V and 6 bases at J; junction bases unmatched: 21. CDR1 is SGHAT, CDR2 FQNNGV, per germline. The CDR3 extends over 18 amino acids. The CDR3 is CASSSATPPTLAGVEQYF. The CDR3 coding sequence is TGTGCCAGCAGCTCCGCAACCCCCCCAACCCTGGCGGGAGTCGAGCAGTACTTC.

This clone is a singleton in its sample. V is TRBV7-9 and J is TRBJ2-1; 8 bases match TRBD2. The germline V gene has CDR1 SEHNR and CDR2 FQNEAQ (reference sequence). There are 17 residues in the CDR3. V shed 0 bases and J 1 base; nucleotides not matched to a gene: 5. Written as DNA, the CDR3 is TGTGCCAGCAGCTTAGCACCGGGACTAGTGTCCTACAATGAGCAGTTCTTC. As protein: CASSLAPGLVSYNEQFF.

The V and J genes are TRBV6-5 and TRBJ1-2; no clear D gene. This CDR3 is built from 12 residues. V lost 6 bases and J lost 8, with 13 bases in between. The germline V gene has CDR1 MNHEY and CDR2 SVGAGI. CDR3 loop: CASRYQDGGYTF. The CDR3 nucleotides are TGTGCCAGCAGGTACCAAGATGGAGGCTACACCTTC.

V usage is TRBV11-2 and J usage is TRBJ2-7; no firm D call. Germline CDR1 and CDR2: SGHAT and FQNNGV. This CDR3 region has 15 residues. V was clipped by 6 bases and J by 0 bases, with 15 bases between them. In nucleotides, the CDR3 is TGTGCCAGCAGTCGAAGCGCGCGAAGCTCCTACGAGCAGTACTTC. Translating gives CASSRSARSSYEQYF. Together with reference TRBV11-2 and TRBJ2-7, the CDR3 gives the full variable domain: EAGVAQSPRYKIIEKRQSVAFWCNPISGHATLYWYQQILGQGPKLLIQFQNNGVVDDSQLPKDRFSAERLKGVDSTLKIQPAKLEDSAVYLCASSRSARSSYEQYFGPGTRLTVT.

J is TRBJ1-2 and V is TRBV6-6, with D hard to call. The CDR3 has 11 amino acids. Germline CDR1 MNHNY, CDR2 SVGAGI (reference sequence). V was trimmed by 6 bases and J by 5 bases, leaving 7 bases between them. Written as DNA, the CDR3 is TGTGCCAGCAGCATTAGATATGGCTACACCTTC. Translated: CASSIRYGYTF.

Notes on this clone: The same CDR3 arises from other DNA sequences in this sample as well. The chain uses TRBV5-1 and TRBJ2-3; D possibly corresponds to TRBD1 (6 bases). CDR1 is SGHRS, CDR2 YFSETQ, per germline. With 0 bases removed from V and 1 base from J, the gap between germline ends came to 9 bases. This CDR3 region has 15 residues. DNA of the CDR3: TGCGCCAGCAGCTTGGCAGGGGTTGGCACAGATACGCAGTATTTT. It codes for CASSLAGVGTDTQYF.

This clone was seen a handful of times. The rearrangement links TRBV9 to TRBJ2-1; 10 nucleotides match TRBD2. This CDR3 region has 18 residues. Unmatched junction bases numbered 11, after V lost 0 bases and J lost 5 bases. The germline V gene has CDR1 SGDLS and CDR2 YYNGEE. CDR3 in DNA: TGTGCCAGCAGCGTAGAGGCTAGCGGGAGCTCTCAGCACAATGAGCAGTTCTTC. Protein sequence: CASSVEASGSSQHNEQFF. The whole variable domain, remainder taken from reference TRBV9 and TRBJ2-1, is DSGVTQTPKHLITATGQRVTLRCSPRSGDLSVYWYQQSLDQGLQFLIQYYNGEERAKGNILERFSAQQFPDLHSELNLSSLELGDSALYFCASSVEASGSSQHNEQFFGPGTRLTVL.

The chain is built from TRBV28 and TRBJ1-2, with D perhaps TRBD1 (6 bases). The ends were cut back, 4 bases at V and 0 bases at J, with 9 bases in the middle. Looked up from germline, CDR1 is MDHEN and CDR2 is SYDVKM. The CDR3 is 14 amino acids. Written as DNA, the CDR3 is TGTGCCAGCAGTTCCGGACAGTCTAACTATGGCTACACCTTC. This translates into CASSSGQSNYGYTF.